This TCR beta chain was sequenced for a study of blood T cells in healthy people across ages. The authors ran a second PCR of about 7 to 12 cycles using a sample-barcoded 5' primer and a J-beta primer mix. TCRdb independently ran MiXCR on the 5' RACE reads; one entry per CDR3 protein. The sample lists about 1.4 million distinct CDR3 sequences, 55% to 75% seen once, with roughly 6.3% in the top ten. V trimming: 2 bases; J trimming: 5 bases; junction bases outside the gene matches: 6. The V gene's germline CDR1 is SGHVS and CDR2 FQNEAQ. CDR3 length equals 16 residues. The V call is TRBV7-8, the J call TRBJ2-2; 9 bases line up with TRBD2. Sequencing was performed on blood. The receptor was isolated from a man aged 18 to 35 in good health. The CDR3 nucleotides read TGTGCCAGCAGCTTAATCCTAGCGGGATATACCGGGGAGCTGTTTTTT. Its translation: CASSLILAGYTGELFF.